The sample holds many counts of the clone carrying this T cell receptor beta chain. What it binds is not known. Construction of TCR beta libraries relied on iRepertoire HTBI primers and on Arm-PCR targeting CDR3 regions. TCRdb used MiXCR to reprocess the multiplex PCR reads, holding one entry per CDR3 protein. In the table there are 350,000 to 450,000 distinct CDR3 sequences, approximately 15% of which are singletons. These data come from a study of regulatory T cells in long-lasting Graves disease. Study summary: Graves' patients, diagnosed recently, had received antithyroid drugs under 3 months.

The time point denotes: newly diagnosed GD, antithyroid drugs for less than 3 months. From PBMCs, RNA was extracted and then used to make the TCR library. The CDR3 spans 12 residues. V was trimmed by 8 bases and J by 4 bases, leaving 9 bases between them. Points from the study as a whole: Thyroid tissue was not studied; only peripheral blood was.

These data are also associated with another study on T cells in Graves' hyperthyroidism and ophthalmopathy. That paper states: Based on clinical symptoms, serum thyroxine and TRAb, thyroid ultrasound and orbital computed tomography, diagnoses were reached. Initially, a first-round RT-PCR of the TCR CDR3 employed the HTBI primer set.

The sample was peripheral blood mononuclear cells (PBMCs), taken at new diagnosis, from a patient treated with antithyroid drugs. The chain links TRBV12-3 or TRBV12-4 to TRBJ2-1; D assignment may be TRBD1 or TRBD2 (5 bases each). The sequence came from a woman between 40 and 50 years old with Graves disease. This CDR3 is CASLAGYNEQFF. The CDR3 DNA reads TGTGCCAGCCTAGCAGGGTACAATGAGCAGTTCTTC.